This T cell receptor beta chain derives from a study of human T cells and chemical hapten exposure. This clonotype has just a few counts. TCRdb analysed the RACE reads with MiXCR anew, one entry per CDR3 protein. The profile covers over 70,000 distinct CDR3 sequences, with about a tenth appearing a single time and 1% to 1.2% taken by the ten largest. Time point specified: patch test 3, about 24 weeks after DPC sensitization. Treatment reported: therapeutic diphenylcyclopropenone sensitization with weekly scalp DPC. Germline assignment: CDR1 MNHEY and CDR2 SVGEGT. There are 11 residues in the CDR3. V was cut by 2 bases and J by 10 bases, with 6 bases left in between.

Sequenced material: whole blood, taken in connection with sensitization to the hapten diphenylcyclopropenone (DPC). This receptor was taken from a young woman with alopecia areata. Some clones in this sample may be carry-over from other donors' samples. The genes are TRBV6-2 or TRBV6-3 and TRBJ2-1; unclear D gene. In DNA, the CDR3 is TGTGCCAGCAGTTACCACCAGGAGCAGTTCTTC. It is translated as CASSYHQEQFF.